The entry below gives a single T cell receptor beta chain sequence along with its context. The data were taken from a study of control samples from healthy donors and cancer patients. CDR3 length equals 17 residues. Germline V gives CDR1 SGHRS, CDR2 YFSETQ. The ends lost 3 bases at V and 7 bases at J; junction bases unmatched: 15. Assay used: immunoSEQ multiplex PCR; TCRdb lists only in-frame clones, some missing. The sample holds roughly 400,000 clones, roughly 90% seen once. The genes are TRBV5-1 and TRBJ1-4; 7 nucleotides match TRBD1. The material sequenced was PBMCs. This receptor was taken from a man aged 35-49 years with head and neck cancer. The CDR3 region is CASSYEGTALGTEKLFF. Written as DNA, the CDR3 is TGCGCCAGCAGCTACGAGGGGACAGCCCTCGGGACTGAAAAACTGTTTTTT. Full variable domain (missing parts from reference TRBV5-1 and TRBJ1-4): KAGVTQTPRYLIKTRGQQVTLSCSPISGHRSVSWYQQTPGQGLQFLFEYFSETQRNKGNFPGRFSGRQFSNSRSEMNVSTLELGDSALYLCASSYEGTALGTEKLFFGSGTQLSVL.